A single sample gave rise to the 30 T cell receptor beta chains below, sequenced in a study of blood T cell repertoires in COVID-19. This table comes from immunoSEQ multiplex PCR, and its TCRdb copy is limited to in-frame clones, with some not included. The sample includes a few hundred thousand clones, over 75% of them seen just once. Source material: peripheral blood. The origin of the receptors is a human donor in a cohort sampled during active COVID-19.

The chain links TRBV30 to TRBJ2-7; 7 nucleotides align to TRBD2. CDR1 is GTSNPN and CDR2 is SVGIG in the germline V gene (reference sequence). CDR3 size: 14 residues. After removal of 0 bases from V and 4 bases from J, the junction contained 6 bases not matched to a gene. This CDR3 reads CAWSVGGSEYEQYF. As DNA, the CDR3 is TGTGCCTGGAGTGTTGGCGGGAGCGAGTACGAGCAGTACTTC. The entire variable domain, with the rest obtained from reference TRBV30 and TRBJ2-7, is as follows: SQTIHQWPATLVQPVGSPLSLECTVEGTSNPNLYWYRQAAGRGLQLLFYSVGIGQISSEVPQNLSASRPQDRQFILSSKKLLLSDSGFYLCAWSVGGSEYEQYFGPGTRLTVT.

This sequence joins TRBV30 and TRBJ1-1; D unclear. Germline assignment: CDR1 GTSNPN and CDR2 SVGIG (reference sequence). This CDR3 has 13 amino acids. V was clipped by 4 bases and J by 1 base, with 10 bases between them. The CDR3 loop reads CAWTLGGNTEAFF. CDR3 in DNA: TGTGCCTGGACCTTGGGAGGGAACACTGAAGCTTTCTTT.

In regard to this clone: The sample carries other DNA sequences with the same CDR3. The chain links TRBV6-5 to TRBJ2-7; 14 bases align to TRBD2. Germline values: CDR1 MNHEY, CDR2 SVGAGI. The CDR3 consists of 13 residues. Trimming at V came to 8 bases and at J to 4 bases, leaving 1 base not matched to a gene. CDR3 residues: CASRTSGRYEQYF. The CDR3 DNA is TGTGCCAGCCGGACTAGCGGGAGGTACGAGCAGTACTTC.

This chain links TRBV4-3 with TRBJ1-6; perhaps TRBD1 as D (6 bases). CDR3 length equals 14 residues. CDR1 is LGHNA, CDR2 YSLEER, per germline. The V and J ends lost 4 bases and 5 bases respectively, with 9 bases between them. CDR3 sequence (DNA): TGCGCCAGCAGCCGGAAGGGGGATAATTCACCCCTCCACTTT. Encoded protein: CASSRKGDNSPLHF.

A few counts support this clone. The rearrangement joins TRBV2 to TRBJ1-3; D might be TRBD1 (5 bases). There are 15 residues in the CDR3. Germline CDR1 and CDR2: SNHLY and FYNNEI. V lost 4 bases to trimming and J lost 0 bases, with 10 bases between them. The chain's CDR3 is CASSVRDSSGNTIYF. The CDR3 nucleotides are TGTGCCAGCAGTGTTAGGGACTCCTCTGGAAACACCATATATTTT.

This clone is a singleton in its sample. The rearrangement links TRBV4-2 to TRBJ1-4; 7 bases line up with TRBD1. The V and J ends lost 0 bases and 3 bases, in that order; junction bases with no gene match: 7. This CDR3 comprises 17 residues. CDR1 and CDR2 (germline): LGHNA, YNFKEQ. CDR3 bases: TGTGCCAGCAGCCAAGATTTAGGAACAGGGGCTAATGAAAAACTGTTTTTT. This encodes CASSQDLGTGANEKLFF.

This clone was seen only a few times. The V call is TRBV19, the J call TRBJ1-5; maybe TRBD1 (5 bases). Germline V gene sequence: CDR1 LNHDA, CDR2 SQIVND (reference sequence). Trimming took 6 bases from V and 0 from J, leaving 9 bases between them. CDR3 length: 14 residues. CDR3 in amino acids: CASRGQYSNQPQHF. DNA for the CDR3: TGTGCCAGTAGGGGGCAGTATAGCAATCAGCCCCAGCATTTT. The variable domain in full, with the rest retrieved from reference TRBV19 and TRBJ1-5, is DGGITQSPKYLFRKEGQNVTLSCEQNLNHDAMYWYRQDPGQGLRLIYYSQIVNDFQKGDIAEGYSVSREKKESFPLTVTSAQKNPTAFYLCASRGQYSNQPQHFGDGTRLSIL.

V usage is TRBV29-1 and J usage is TRBJ2-1; 12 nucleotides line up with TRBD2. Germline loops: CDR1 SQVTM, CDR2 ANQGSEA. Germline trimming cut 5 bases from V and 6 bases from J; bases unmatched to any gene: 11. The CDR3 consists of 16 residues. In DNA, the CDR3 is TGCAGCGTTTGCGATGAGACTAGCGGGAGCCCCAATGAGCAGTTCTTC. Protein product: CSVCDETSGSPNEQFF.

The chain is built from TRBV25-1 and TRBJ1-2; 10 bases align to TRBD1. This CDR3 spans 13 amino acids. Germline trimming cut 6 bases from V and 7 bases from J; bases unmatched to any gene: 5. In germline, CDR1 is MGHDK, CDR2 SYGVNS. CDR3 amino acids: CASRPGTGVGYTF. For the CDR3, the DNA is TGTGCCAGCAGACCCGGGACAGGGGTTGGCTACACCTTC.

The table lists this clone with a few counts. This chain connects TRBV7-9 to TRBJ2-1; 8 nucleotides match TRBD2. CDR1 and CDR2 (germline): SEHNR, FQNEAQ (reference sequence). V trimming: 5 bases; J trimming: 0 bases; junction bases outside the gene matches: 15. The CDR3 is 19 residues long. CDR3 sequence (DNA): TGTGCCAGCAGCCCCCGGGGAGCGGGAGCAATTAGCTCCTACAATGAGCAGTTCTTC. It codes for CASSPRGAGAISSYNEQFF.

The chain employs TRBV7-2 and TRBJ2-2; 7 nucleotides agree with TRBD1. V gave up 4 bases and J gave up 3 bases; unmatched junction bases: 2. The CDR3 totals 14 residues. Germline V lookup: CDR1 SGHTA, CDR2 FQGNSA. CDR3: CASSSQGHTGELFF. The CDR3 DNA reads TGTGCCAGCAGCTCACAGGGGCACACCGGGGAGCTGTTTTTT.

J is TRBJ2-5 and V is TRBV19; D may be TRBD2 (6 bases). The CDR3 has 14 amino acids. Germline V gives CDR1 LNHDA, CDR2 SQIVND (reference sequence). V was shortened by 2 bases and J by 1 base, with 8 bases between the two germline ends. The CDR3 DNA sequence: TGTGCCAGTAGTATATCGCGGGGCCAAGAGACCCAGTACTTC. As protein: CASSISRGQETQYF.

V usage is TRBV19 and J usage is TRBJ2-5, with 10 nucleotides matching TRBD2. CDR3 length equals 17 residues. CDR1 is LNHDA, CDR2 SQIVND, per germline (reference sequence). With V trimmed by 10 bases and J by 5 bases, 19 bases remained unmatched. The CDR3 reads CATKPQNLAGVSETQYF. CDR3 nucleotide sequence: TGTGCCACCAAACCCCAAAATCTAGCGGGAGTTTCGGAGACCCAGTACTTC.

This clone has only a few counts. This chain connects TRBV6-1 to TRBJ1-4; D possibly corresponds to TRBD1 (6 bases). Between the trimmed V and J ends, which lost 1 base and 7 bases, there was a span of 13 bases. The germline V gene has CDR1 MNHNS and CDR2 SASEGT. This CDR3 region has 15 residues. The DNA of the CDR3 is TGTGCCAGCAGTGAAGGGGGGGGGCGTTTTGAAAAACTGTTTTTT. It specifies CASSEGGGRFEKLFF.

The chain has TRBV4-2 and TRBJ1-1, with a weak D call TRBD1 (6 bases). The CDR3 runs to 14 residues. Trimming removed 3 bases from V and 0 bases from J, with 8 bases in between. CDR1 is LGHNA, CDR2 YNFKEQ, per germline. The CDR3 region is CASSHGQLNTEAFF. The CDR3 bases are TGTGCCAGCAGCCACGGACAGTTGAACACTGAAGCTTTCTTT.

The chain links TRBV19 to TRBJ2-7; 8 positions match TRBD1. CDR1 is LNHDA and CDR2 is SQIVND in the germline V gene (reference sequence). CDR3 size: 15 residues. J lost 2 bases, V lost 5 bases, and 8 bases had no gene match. CDR3 nucleotides: TGTGCCAGTAGTCCTTCCGGGACAGGTCCCTACGAGCAGTACTTC. Its protein product is CASSPSGTGPYEQYF.

The V gene is TRBV6-5, the J gene TRBJ1-6, with D possibly TRBD1 on 5 matching bases. The CDR3 totals 15 residues. Germline values: CDR1 MNHEY, CDR2 SVGAGI. V was clipped by 2 bases and J by 7 bases, with 12 bases between them. The CDR3 protein is CASSYGRRDNSPLHF. As DNA, the CDR3 is TGTGCCAGCAGTTACGGTAGGAGGGACAATTCACCCCTCCACTTT.

This rearrangement joins TRBV29-1 to TRBJ2-7; 7 nucleotides line up with TRBD2. The ends lost 5 bases at V and 0 bases at J; junction bases unmatched: 4. Germline V gene sequence: CDR1 SQVTM, CDR2 ANQGSEA. The CDR3 extends over 13 amino acids. The CDR3 bases are TGCAGCGTTCTGAAGCGGGACTCCTACGAGCAGTACTTC. This gives the protein CSVLKRDSYEQYF.

This clone was picked up one time. The chain is built from TRBV7-2 and TRBJ2-2; 7 bases are shared with TRBD1. J gave up 1 base and V 3 bases, and 11 bases lay outside the gene matches. The CDR3 consists of 18 residues. The V gene's germline CDR1 is SGHTA and CDR2 FQGNSA. CDR3 nucleotides: TGTGCCAGCAGCTTTCCTAGTACCCGACAGGGGAACACCGGGGAGCTGTTTTTT. Its translation is CASSFPSTRQGNTGELFF.

This rearrangement joins TRBV15 to TRBJ1-2; D is perhaps TRBD1 (6 bases). Per germline, CDR1 LNHNV and CDR2 YYDKDF (reference sequence). The CDR3 is 16 residues long. Trimming cost V 0 bases and J 4 bases, with 15 bases left between them. The CDR3 DNA reads as TGTGCCACCAGCAGAGACCCAGGGGTTTTCGGCTATGGCTACACCTTC. Amino acids: CATSRDPGVFGYGYTF.

The V gene is TRBV3-1 (or the pseudogene TRBV3-2), the J gene TRBJ2-2; a weak D match, TRBD2 (6 bases). The V end was cut by 4 bases, the J end by 2 bases, with 14 bases between. The CDR3 length is 16 residues. Germline V gene lookup returns CDR1 LGHDT and CDR2 YNNKEL (reference sequence). The CDR3 loop reads CASSLWTGENTGELFF. CDR3 DNA: TGTGCCAGCAGCCTGTGGACGGGGGAAAACACCGGGGAGCTGTTTTTT.

The chain joins TRBV6-5 to TRBJ1-5, with D hard to call. V dropped 0 bases and J dropped 11 bases, with 5 bases sitting between them. The CDR3 extends over 11 amino acids. Germline V lookup: CDR1 MNHEY, CDR2 SVGAGI. The CDR3 loop is CASSYSGSQHF. The CDR3 coding sequence is TGTGCCAGCAGTTACTCCGGGTCCCAGCATTTT.

The genes are TRBV4-3 and TRBJ2-7; 15 nucleotides agree with TRBD2. Trimming at V came to 4 bases and at J to 6 bases, leaving 7 bases not matched to a gene. Germline V gene data show CDR1 as LGHNA and CDR2 as YSLEER. The CDR3 runs 16 residues. The CDR3 sequence: CASSRGLAGGPREQYF. The CDR3 DNA follows: TGCGCCAGCAGCCGTGGACTAGCGGGAGGGCCCCGCGAGCAGTACTTC.

The V and J genes are TRBV7-9 and TRBJ2-7, with 9 bases aligning to TRBD2. Trimming cost V 1 base and J 2 bases; bases outside gene matches: 0. The germline V gene encodes CDR1 SEHNR and CDR2 FQNEAQ (reference sequence). The CDR3 runs to 14 residues. CDR3 DNA: TGTGCCAGCAGCTTAGTAGCGGGAGCCTACGAGCAGTACTTC. Protein product: CASSLVAGAYEQYF.

The gene calls are TRBV27 and TRBJ2-7, with TRBD2 identical over 13 bases. This CDR3 region has 15 residues. The germline V gene encodes CDR1 MNHEY and CDR2 SMNVEV (reference sequence). The junction had 8 bases not matched to a gene; V was cut back by 7 bases and J by 5 bases. CDR3 sequence (DNA): TGTGCCAGCAAGCGCCCGGGACTAGCGGGAAACGAGCAGTACTTC. This translates into CASKRPGLAGNEQYF.

The chain is built from TRBV6-4 and TRBJ1-1; D is perhaps TRBD1 (5 bases). This CDR3 spans 15 amino acids. CDR1 and CDR2 from the germline V gene are MRHNA and SNTAGT. The ends were cut back, 4 bases at V and 0 bases at J, with 12 bases in the middle. This CDR3 reads CASSADRGVNTEAFF. In DNA form, the CDR3 reads TGTGCCAGCAGTGCAGACCGGGGGGTGAACACTGAAGCTTTCTTT.

V and J are TRBV27 and TRBJ1-1, with 7 bases identical to TRBD1. Germline V CDR1 and CDR2: MNHEY, SMNVEV (reference sequence). This CDR3 has 16 amino acids. Trimming took 6 bases from V and 3 from J; bases not matched to a gene: 13. In nucleotides, the CDR3 is TGTGCCAGCAGCCTCACCCCCGGGACAGCCTACACTGAAGCTTTCTTT. The encoded protein is CASSLTPGTAYTEAFF.

The CDR3 DNA is TGTGCCAGCAGATCGGGACTAGCGGACGGCGGCGAGCAGTACTTC. Translation: CASRSGLADGGEQYF. The V gene is TRBV6-5, the J gene TRBJ2-7, with 11 bases identical to TRBD2. The V segment lost 6 bases and the J segment 6 bases; nucleotides outside the gene matches: 10. This CDR3 contains 15 residues. Germline V gene data show CDR1 as MNHEY and CDR2 as SVGAGI.

This chain links TRBV18 with TRBJ2-7, with a possible D match to TRBD2 (6 bases). Trimming shortened V by 2 bases and J by 9 bases, and 20 bases separated the two germline ends. The CDR3 is 15 residues long. CDR1 is KGHSH and CDR2 is LQKENI in the germline V gene. CDR3 DNA sequence: TGTGCCAGCTCACCAATAGGCGACCCGACTAGTCGGCAGTACTTC. Amino acids: CASSPIGDPTSRQYF. The entire variable domain, with the rest obtained from reference TRBV18 and TRBJ2-7, is as follows: NAGVMQNPRHLVRRRGQEARLRCSPMKGHSHVYWYRQLPEEGLKFMVYLQKENIIDESGMPKERFSAEFPKEGPSILRIQQVVRGDSAAYFCASSPIGDPTSRQYFGPGTRLTVT.

This chain connects TRBV5-5 to TRBJ2-7; 13 nucleotides align to TRBD2. The V gene end was trimmed by 4 bases and the J gene end by 5 bases; junction bases not matched to a gene: 6. Germline V lookup: CDR1 SGHKS, CDR2 YYEKEE (reference sequence). This CDR3 comprises 15 residues. DNA for the CDR3: TGTGCCAGCAGCCCTCCCGGGACTAGCGGGAACGAGCAGTACTTC. Translated: CASSPPGTSGNEQYF.